This note documents a single T cell receptor beta chain sequence. The antigen is unknown. The table came from immunoSEQ multiplex PCR; TCRdb's copy has only in-frame clones and leaves some out. Among under 200,000 clones, 90% to 95% were seen once, and the ten largest hold less than 4.5%. This sample is part of a study of T cell responses to AZD1222 COVID-19 vaccine. General observations from the study: Sampling captured repertoires only after the peak T cell response.

This CDR3 has 12 residues. Trimming left V 0 bases short and J 5 bases short, with 2 bases between. This receptor was identified in an adult who received the MenACWY meningococcal vaccine as a control. The sample was peripheral blood, taken 28 days after the second dose of the MenACWY control vaccine. V usage is TRBV12-3 or TRBV12-4 and J usage is TRBJ2-1; D is ambiguous. The CDR3 reads CASSLANNEQFF. CDR3 nucleotides: TGTGCCAGCAGTTTAGCAAACAATGAGCAGTTCTTC.